This is a list of T cell receptor beta chains from one sample in a study of vaccination and CD4 T cells after COVID-19. These receptors' antigens are unknown. MiXCR was run by TCRdb on the PCR reads, yielding one entry per CDR3 protein. The table includes some 16,000 distinct CDR3 sequences, 40% to 55% detected once. Sequencing was done on a sample of CD4+ T cells from blood, cultured in vitro. These receptors came from a human donor who had recovered from COVID-19. Each CDR3 is given with its conserved first and last residue. The D gene is left open where the match is weak. The size of a clone is reported for some rows only, either as once, few or many, or as a class for expanded clones.

cdr3_aa cdr3_nt j_call clone_size d_call v_call
CASSLVPEGTQYF TGTGCCAGCAGCTTAGTGCCCGAGGGTACGCAGTATTTT TRBJ2-3 once . TRBV7-2
CASSHRDRGWYEQYF TGTGCCAGCAGCCACCGGGACAGGGGCTGGTACGAGCAGTACTTC TRBJ2-7 . TRBD1 TRBV11-3
CAISEGKGGPPLHF TGTGCCATCAGTGAGGGTAAAGGGGGCCCACCCCTCCACTTT TRBJ1-6 . TRBD1 TRBV10-3
CSARVASGSSYNEQFF TGCAGTGCTAGAGTGGCTAGCGGGAGTTCCTACAATGAGCAGTTCTTC TRBJ2-1 . TRBD2 TRBV20-1
CASLRRGPGYTF TGTGCCTCCCTTCGCCGGGGACCCGGCTACACCTTC TRBJ1-2 . . TRBV30
CSASPNTGELFF TGCAGTGCTAGTCCGAACACCGGGGAGCTGTTTTTT TRBJ2-2 . . TRBV20-1
CASSRGGQVSAGELFF TGTGCCAGCAGCCGTGGTGGACAGGTTAGCGCCGGGGAGCTGTTTTTT TRBJ2-2 . TRBD1 TRBV6-1
CASSRLGTAPYEQYF TGTGCCAGCAGTCGTCTGGGGACAGCTCCCTACGAGCAGTACTTC TRBJ2-7 . TRBD1 TRBV6-1
CASSPFRDRGTEAFF TGTGCCAGCAGTCCTTTCCGGGACAGGGGGACTGAAGCTTTCTTT TRBJ1-1 . TRBD1 TRBV27
CASSLDNGQVLYEQYF TGTGCCAGCAGCTTAGATAATGGACAGGTTCTTTACGAGCAGTACTTC TRBJ2-7 few TRBD1 TRBV7-9
CASSTRGTGELFF TGTGCCAGCAGCACTAGGGGGACCGGGGAGCTGTTTTTT TRBJ2-2 few . TRBV7-3
CSARRAPDHTIYF TGCAGTGCTCGCCGGGCTCCGGATCACACCATATATTTT TRBJ1-3 . . TRBV20-1
CASSPARREDQPQHF TGTGCCAGCAGCCCCGCACGCAGGGAGGATCAGCCCCAGCATTTT TRBJ1-5 few . TRBV12-3/TRBV12-4
CASSNRGSTQFF TGTGCCAGCAGCAACCGGGGCTCAACGCAGTTCTTC TRBJ2-1 . . TRBV7-2
CSAYSSTGTEAFF TGCAGTGCTTACAGCTCCACCGGCACTGAAGCTTTCTTT TRBJ1-1 . . TRBV20-1
CASSLGRESYEQYF TGTGCCAGCAGCCTTGGGCGGGAGTCCTACGAGCAGTACTTC TRBJ2-7 . TRBD2 TRBV6-1
CASSLFGETEAFF TGTGCCAGCAGTTTATTCGGGGAGACTGAAGCTTTCTTT TRBJ1-1 . . TRBV27
CATSGSGRDYNEQFF TGTGCCACCAGCGGTAGCGGGAGGGATTACAATGAGCAGTTCTTC TRBJ2-1 few TRBD2 TRBV24-1
CSARLRRSNTEAFF TGCAGTGCTAGACTTAGGCGATCGAACACTGAAGCTTTCTTT TRBJ1-1 . . TRBV20-1
CASSYVPAGGYEQYF TGTGCCAGCAGTTACGTTCCAGCGGGAGGGTACGAGCAGTACTTC TRBJ2-7 . TRBD2 TRBV6-2/TRBV6-3
CASSLSGAGYTF TGTGCCAGCAGCTTATCAGGGGCTGGCTACACCTTC TRBJ1-2 . . TRBV11-3
CASSKAGNTIYF TGTGCCAGCAGCAAGGCTGGAAACACCATATATTTT TRBJ1-3 few . TRBV7-9